These 22 T cell receptor beta chains came from one sample sequenced in a study of blood T cell repertoires in COVID-19. Data came from immunoSEQ multiplex PCR; TCRdb stores just in-frame clones and leaves some out. The sample holds a few hundred thousand clones, about 90% seen once. The source material was PBMCs or T cells enriched from blood (not recorded which). The source is a man aged 30 to 45 who had recovered from COVID-19.

This clone was observed once. This rearrangement joins TRBV19 to TRBJ2-6, with TRBD1 matching 7 bases. This CDR3 contains 15 residues. The germline gives CDR1 LNHDA, CDR2 SQIVND (reference sequence). The J segment lost 4 bases and the V segment lost 5 bases, leaving 5 bases of the junction unmatched. For the CDR3, the DNA is TGTGCCAGTAGTTCAACAGGGGTCGGGGCCAACGTCCTGACTTTC. Its protein product is CASSSTGVGANVLTF.

The rearrangement uses TRBV5-5 and TRBJ1-1; 8 bases are a match to TRBD1. The junction had 7 bases not matched to a gene; V was cut back by 1 base and J by 2 bases. CDR3 length: 16 residues. CDR1 SGHKS and CDR2 YYEKEE come from the germline V gene (reference sequence). DNA of the CDR3: TGTGCCAGCAGCTTGCTCCAGGGGGCCCCAAACACTGAAGCTTTCTTT. This codes for CASSLLQGAPNTEAFF. Variable domain in full (rest from reference TRBV5-5 and TRBJ1-1): DAGVTQSPTHLIKTRGQQVTLRCSPISGHKSVSWYQQVLGQGPQFIFQYYEKEERGRGNFPDRFSARQFPNYSSELNVNALLLGDSALYLCASSLLQGAPNTEAFFGQGTRLTVV.

This clone showed up just a few times. The gene calls are TRBV7-2 and TRBJ1-3, with D tentatively TRBD1 (6 bases). CDR1 and CDR2 from the germline V gene are SGHTA and FQGNSA. Trimming stripped 6 bases from V and 0 bases from J, with 12 bases between. The length of the CDR3 is 15 residues. Here the CDR3 reads CASSDRPNSGNTIYF. As DNA, the CDR3 is TGTGCCAGCAGTGACAGGCCTAACTCTGGAAACACCATATATTTT. Together with reference TRBV7-2 and TRBJ1-3, the CDR3 gives the full variable domain: GAGVSQSPSNKVTEKGKDVELRCDPISGHTALYWYRQSLGQGLEFLIYFQGNSAPDKSGLPSDRFSAERTGGSVSTLTIQRTQQEDSAVYLCASSDRPNSGNTIYFGEGSWLTVV.

The chain combines TRBV27 with TRBJ1-5; 8 nucleotides match TRBD1. This CDR3 is built from 14 residues. Germline loops: CDR1 MNHEY, CDR2 SMNVEV (reference sequence). The ends lost 5 bases at V and 7 bases at J; junction bases unmatched: 7. CDR3 sequence reads: CASSQSDRGQPQHF. Here the CDR3 DNA reads TGTGCCAGCAGTCAGAGCGACAGGGGACAGCCCCAGCATTTT.

V is TRBV7-3 and J is TRBJ2-6; D is ambiguous. CDR1 and CDR2 from the germline V gene are SGHTA and FQGTGA. This CDR3 region has 18 residues. V lost 4 bases and J lost 1, with 17 bases in between. The CDR3 sequence: CASSSPAEQRSGANVLTF. CDR3 coding DNA: TGTGCCAGCAGCTCCCCGGCGGAACAAAGGTCTGGGGCCAACGTCCTGACTTTC.

V and J are TRBV6-5 and TRBJ1-6; TRBD1 aligns across 10 bases. J was trimmed by 13 bases and V by 6 bases; bases with no gene match: 9. CDR3 length equals 14 residues. CDR1 MNHEY and CDR2 SVGAGI come from the germline V gene. As DNA, the CDR3 is TGTGCCAGCAGATCCCGGGACAGGGGAGATCCCCTCCACTTT. It is translated as CASRSRDRGDPLHF.

CDR3 residues: CAWAITGSTVFPGELFF. CDR3 DNA sequence: TGTGCCTGGGCCATAACAGGGTCTACTGTCTTTCCCGGGGAGCTGTTTTTT. The chain employs TRBV30 and TRBJ2-2, with D possibly matching TRBD1 (6 bases). The CDR3 extends over 17 amino acids. Germline loops: CDR1 GTSNPN, CDR2 SVGIG (reference sequence). V was pared by 5 bases and J by 6 bases, with 25 bases between.

The rearrangement uses TRBV30 and TRBJ1-2; the D gene is possibly TRBD1 (6 bases). V dropped 8 bases and J dropped 5 bases, with 15 bases sitting between them. Germline V CDR1 and CDR2: GTSNPN, SVGIG (reference sequence). The CDR3 totals 12 residues. In nucleotides, the CDR3 is TGTGCCAGTTGGGGGGGCGGGTATGGCTACACCTTC. It is translated as CASWGGGYGYTF.

This chain uses TRBV9 with TRBJ1-2; possibly TRBD1 for D (5 bases). The CDR3 totals 15 residues. Trimming shortened V by 0 bases and J by 3 bases, and 12 bases separated the two germline ends. From germline, CDR1 is SGDLS and CDR2 YYNGEE. The CDR3: CASSVGVGGDYGYTF. The CDR3 coding sequence is TGTGCCAGCAGCGTAGGGGTTGGGGGGGACTATGGCTACACCTTC. The whole variable domain, filled in from reference TRBV9 and TRBJ1-2, reads DSGVTQTPKHLITATGQRVTLRCSPRSGDLSVYWYQQSLDQGLQFLIQYYNGEERAKGNILERFSAQQFPDLHSELNLSSLELGDSALYFCASSVGVGGDYGYTFGSGTRLTVV.

The J gene is TRBJ2-5, the V gene TRBV5-1, with D possibly being TRBD2 (6 bases). Germline lookup yields CDR1 SGHRS and CDR2 YFSETQ. There are 17 residues in the CDR3. The germline V and J ends were trimmed by 0 bases and 0 bases, with 15 bases remaining between them. The CDR3 DNA reads TGCGCCAGCAGCTTGGAGTTGGGACTGACGTACCAAGAGACCCAGTACTTC. Its protein product is CASSLELGLTYQETQYF.

The rearrangement uses TRBV28 and TRBJ2-7, with TRBD1 as a possible D gene (6 bases). The CDR3 totals 15 residues. Germline CDR1 MDHEN, CDR2 SYDVKM. V was cut by 4 bases and J by 3 bases, with 16 bases left in between. The CDR3 nucleotides are TGTGCCAGCAGTTCTCCACAGGGAAAAGGCTACGAGCAGTACTTC. It translates to CASSSPQGKGYEQYF.

This clone was seen a single time. V gene TRBV7-3 combines with J gene TRBJ1-2, with D possibly TRBD1 on 6 matching bases. Germline CDR1 reads SGHTA; CDR2 reads FQGTGA. The CDR3 runs to 14 residues. Trimming cost V 5 bases and J 5 bases, with 15 bases left between them. The CDR3 DNA sequence: TGTGCCAGCAGCGACGGACAGTCCGGATATGGCTACACCTTC. This sequence encodes CASSDGQSGYGYTF.

The chain joins TRBV5-5 to TRBJ2-2; TRBD1 matches 7 bases. Germline assignment: CDR1 SGHKS and CDR2 YYEKEE (reference sequence). V lost 4 bases to trimming and J lost 9 bases; unmatched junction nucleotides: 15. The CDR3 contains 16 residues. CDR3 nucleotide sequence: TGTGCCAGCAGCCTGGGACAGACAATACCATATCGGGAGCTGTTTTTT. Its protein is CASSLGQTIPYRELFF.

The J gene is TRBJ2-7, the V gene TRBV29-1; TRBD2 is a possible D gene (6 bases). This CDR3 region has 13 residues. The ends were cut back, 6 bases at V and 1 base at J, with 13 bases in the middle. Per germline, CDR1 SQVTM and CDR2 ANQGSEA. The CDR3 sequence: CSVRGGISYEQYF. Here the CDR3 DNA reads TGCAGCGTCCGCGGCGGGATTTCCTACGAGCAGTACTTC.

Many counts were recorded for this clone. J is TRBJ2-7 and V is TRBV27, with 9 bases lining up with TRBD1. V gave up 5 bases and J gave up 7 bases; unmatched junction bases: 9. The CDR3 length is 14 residues. Germline V lookup: CDR1 MNHEY, CDR2 SMNVEV (reference sequence). CDR3 region: CASSAAGTGNEQYF. The CDR3 region has the DNA TGTGCCAGCAGTGCAGCCGGGACAGGGAATGAGCAGTACTTC.

V gene TRBV30 combines with J gene TRBJ2-4; 10 nucleotides agree with TRBD1. V lost 2 bases and J lost 9; bases outside the gene matches: 7. This CDR3 contains 14 residues. Looked up from germline, CDR1 is GTSNPN and CDR2 is SVGIG (reference sequence). The CDR3 DNA sequence: TGTGCCTGGAGTCAGACAGGGGGCAATGGCATTCAGTACTTC. Translating gives CAWSQTGGNGIQYF.

V usage is TRBV3-1 (or the pseudogene TRBV3-2) and J usage is TRBJ2-7; 10 bases are a match to TRBD1. The V gene's germline CDR1 is LGHDT and CDR2 YNNKEL (reference sequence). J lost 2 bases, V lost 6 bases, and 7 bases had no gene match. The CDR3 length is 15 residues. The CDR3 is CASRGTGAPTYEQYF. The CDR3 DNA follows: TGTGCCAGCAGGGGGACAGGGGCCCCAACCTACGAGCAGTACTTC.

This chain joins TRBV20-1 and TRBJ1-5; D ambiguous. Deletions cut 5 bases from V and 12 bases from J, with 14 bases between. The CDR3 is 11 residues long. Germline CDR1 reads DFQATT; CDR2 reads SNEGSKA (reference sequence). In DNA, the CDR3 is TGCAGTGCTCACGTTGGGCTGGACCAGCATTTT. Its protein is CSAHVGLDQHF.

Turning to this clone: Other DNA sequences in this specimen translate into the identical CDR3. The V and J genes are TRBV7-2 and TRBJ1-5; 7 positions agree with TRBD1. The CDR3 length is 13 residues. Per the germline V gene, CDR1 is SGHTA and CDR2 is FQGNSA. V trimming: 5 bases; J trimming: 4 bases; junction bases outside the gene matches: 2. Here the CDR3 reads CASSRQGNQPQHF. The CDR3, as DNA: TGTGCCAGCAGCCGACAGGGTAATCAGCCCCAGCATTTT.

J is TRBJ2-3 and V is TRBV28; 9 bases fit TRBD2. This CDR3 comprises 15 residues. With 7 bases clipped from V and 0 bases from J, the junction kept 5 bases outside the gene matches. Germline-derived CDR1 and CDR2 are MDHEN and SYDVKM. DNA for the CDR3: TGTGCCAGCAAACCTAGCGGGGAGAGCACAGATACGCAGTATTTT. Translating gives CASKPSGESTDTQYF. Combining the CDR3 with reference TRBV28 and TRBJ2-3 gives the whole variable domain DVKVTQSSRYLVKRTGEKVFLECVQDMDHENMFWYRQDPGLGLRLIYFSYDVKMKEKGDIPEGYSVSREKKERFSLILESASTNQTSMYLCASKPSGESTDTQYFGPGTRLTVL.

This chain joins TRBV5-1 and TRBJ2-2; 9 bases align to TRBD1. Germline lookup yields CDR1 SGHRS and CDR2 YFSETQ. The CDR3 is 16 residues long. The V segment lost 3 bases and the J segment 2 bases; nucleotides outside the gene matches: 5. CDR3 nucleotides: TGCGCCAGCAGCTCCGGGACAGGGCCCAACACCGGGGAGCTGTTTTTT. It yields the protein CASSSGTGPNTGELFF.

The chain links TRBV30 to TRBJ1-2; 9 bases fit TRBD1. This CDR3 is 12 amino acids long. Germline V gene data show CDR1 as GTSNPN and CDR2 as SVGIG (reference sequence). J was trimmed by 5 bases and V by 5 bases; bases with no gene match: 3. The DNA for the CDR3 is TGTGCCTGGGGGGACAGGGATTATGGCTACACCTTC. Translation gives CAWGDRDYGYTF. Combining the CDR3 with reference TRBV30 and TRBJ1-2 gives the whole variable domain SQTIHQWPATLVQPVGSPLSLECTVEGTSNPNLYWYRQAAGRGLQLLFYSVGIGQISSEVPQNLSASRPQDRQFILSSKKLLLSDSGFYLCAWGDRDYGYTFGSGTRLTVV.